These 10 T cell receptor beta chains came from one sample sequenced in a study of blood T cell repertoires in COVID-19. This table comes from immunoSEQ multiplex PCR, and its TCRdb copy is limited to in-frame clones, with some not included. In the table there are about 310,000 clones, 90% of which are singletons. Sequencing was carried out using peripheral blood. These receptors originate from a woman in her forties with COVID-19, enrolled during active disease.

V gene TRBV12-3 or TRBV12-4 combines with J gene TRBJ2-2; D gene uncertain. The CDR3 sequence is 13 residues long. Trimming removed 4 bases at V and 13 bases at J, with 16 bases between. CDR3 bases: TGTGCCAGCAGTTCAAACTCGATTGAACGGCTGTTTTTT. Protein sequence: CASSSNSIERLFF.

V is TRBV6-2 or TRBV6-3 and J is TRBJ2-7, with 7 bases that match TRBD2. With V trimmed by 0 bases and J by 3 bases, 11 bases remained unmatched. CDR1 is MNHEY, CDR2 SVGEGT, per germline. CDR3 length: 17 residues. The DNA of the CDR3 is TGTGCCAGCAGTTACTCGACACGGGCCAGGGAGGGCTACGAGCAGTACTTC. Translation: CASSYSTRAREGYEQYF.

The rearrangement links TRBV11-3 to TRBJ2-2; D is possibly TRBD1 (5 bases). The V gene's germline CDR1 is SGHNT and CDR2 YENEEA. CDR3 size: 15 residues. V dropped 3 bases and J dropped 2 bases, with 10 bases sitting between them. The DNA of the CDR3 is TGTGCCAGCAGCTTTTCAGGGATTAACACCGGGGAGCTGTTTTTT. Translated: CASSFSGINTGELFF.

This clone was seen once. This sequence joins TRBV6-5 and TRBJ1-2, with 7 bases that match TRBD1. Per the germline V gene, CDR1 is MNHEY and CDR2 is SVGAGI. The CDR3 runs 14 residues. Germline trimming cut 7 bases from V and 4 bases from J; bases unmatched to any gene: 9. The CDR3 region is CASTRGGGSYGYTF. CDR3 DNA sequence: TGTGCCAGCACCAGAGGAGGGGGCTCCTATGGCTACACCTTC.

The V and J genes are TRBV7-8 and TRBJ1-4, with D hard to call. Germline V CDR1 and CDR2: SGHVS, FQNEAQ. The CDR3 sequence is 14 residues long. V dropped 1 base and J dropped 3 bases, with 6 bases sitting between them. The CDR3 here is CASSLDPANEKLFF. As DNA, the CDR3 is TGTGCCAGCAGCTTAGATCCGGCTAATGAAAAACTGTTTTTT.

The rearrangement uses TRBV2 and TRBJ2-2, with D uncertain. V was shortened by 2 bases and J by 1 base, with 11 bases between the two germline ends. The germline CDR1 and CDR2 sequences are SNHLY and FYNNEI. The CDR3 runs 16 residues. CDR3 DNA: TGTGCCAGCAGTGAATATTTAATCGGGAACACCGGGGAGCTGTTTTTT. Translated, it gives CASSEYLIGNTGELFF. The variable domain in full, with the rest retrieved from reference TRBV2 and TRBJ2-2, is EPEVTQTPSHQVTQMGQEVILRCVPISNHLYFYWYRQILGQKVEFLVSFYNNEISEKSEIFDDQFSVERPDGSNFTLKIRSTKLEDSAMYFCASSEYLIGNTGELFFGEGSRLTVL.

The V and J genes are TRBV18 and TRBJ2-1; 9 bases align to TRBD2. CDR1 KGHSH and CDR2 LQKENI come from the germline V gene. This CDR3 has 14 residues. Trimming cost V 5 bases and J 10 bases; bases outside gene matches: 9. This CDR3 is CASSRTSEGLEQFF. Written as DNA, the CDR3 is TGTGCCAGCTCAAGGACTAGCGAGGGATTGGAGCAGTTCTTC.

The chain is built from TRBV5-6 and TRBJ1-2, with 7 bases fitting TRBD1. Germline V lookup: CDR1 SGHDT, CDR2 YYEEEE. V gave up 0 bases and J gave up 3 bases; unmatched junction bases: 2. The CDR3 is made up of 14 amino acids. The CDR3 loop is CASSLEGADYGYTF. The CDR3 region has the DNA TGTGCCAGCAGCTTGGAGGGGGCCGACTATGGCTACACCTTC.

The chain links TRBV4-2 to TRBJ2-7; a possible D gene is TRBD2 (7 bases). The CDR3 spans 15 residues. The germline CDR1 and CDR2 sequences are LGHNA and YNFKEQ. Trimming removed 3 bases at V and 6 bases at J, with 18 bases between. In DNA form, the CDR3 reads TGTGCCAGCAGCCACGGGGGGCTCTCGGAGCGCGAGCAGTACTTC. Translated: CASSHGGLSEREQYF.

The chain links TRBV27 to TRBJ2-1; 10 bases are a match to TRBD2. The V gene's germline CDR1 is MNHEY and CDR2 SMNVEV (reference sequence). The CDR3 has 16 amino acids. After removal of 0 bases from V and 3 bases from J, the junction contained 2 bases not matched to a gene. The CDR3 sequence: CASSLSVAGGYNEQFF. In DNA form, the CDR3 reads TGTGCCAGCAGTTTATCGGTAGCGGGAGGCTACAATGAGCAGTTCTTC.